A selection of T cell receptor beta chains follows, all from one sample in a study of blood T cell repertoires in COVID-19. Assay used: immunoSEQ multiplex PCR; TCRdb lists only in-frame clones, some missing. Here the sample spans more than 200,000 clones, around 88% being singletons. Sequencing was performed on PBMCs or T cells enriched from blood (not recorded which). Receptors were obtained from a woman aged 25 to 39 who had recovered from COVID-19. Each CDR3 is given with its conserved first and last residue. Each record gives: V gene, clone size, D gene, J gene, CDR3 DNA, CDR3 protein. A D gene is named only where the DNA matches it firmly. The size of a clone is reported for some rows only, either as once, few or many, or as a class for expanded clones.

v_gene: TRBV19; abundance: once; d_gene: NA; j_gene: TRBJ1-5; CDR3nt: TGTGCCAGCTCGACAGCGAGGAATCAGCCCCAGCATTTT; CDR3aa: CASSTARNQPQHF
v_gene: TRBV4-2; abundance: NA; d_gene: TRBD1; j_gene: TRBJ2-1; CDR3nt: TGTGCCAGCAGCCAAGATCTGGGGACAGGGTACAATGAGCAGTTCTTC; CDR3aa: CASSQDLGTGYNEQFF
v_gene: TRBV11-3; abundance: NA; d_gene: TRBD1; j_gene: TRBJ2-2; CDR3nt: TGTGCCAGCAGCTTAGATGGCAGGGGGTCCGGGGAGCTGTTTTTT; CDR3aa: CASSLDGRGSGELFF
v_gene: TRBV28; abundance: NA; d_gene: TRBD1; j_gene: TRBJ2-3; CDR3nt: TGTGCCAGCAGTTTAGCGGGTCAGGGGGCAAACACAGATACGCAGTATTTT; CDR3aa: CASSLAGQGANTDTQYF
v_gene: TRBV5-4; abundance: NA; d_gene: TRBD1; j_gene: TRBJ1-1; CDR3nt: TGTGCCAGCAGATCACCGGGACAGGGCTATACTGAAGCTTTCTTT; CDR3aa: CASRSPGQGYTEAFF
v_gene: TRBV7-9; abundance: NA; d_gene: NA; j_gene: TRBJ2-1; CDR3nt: TGTGCCAGCAGCCCAACGAACCAGGGCAATGAGCAGTTCTTC; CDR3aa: CASSPTNQGNEQFF
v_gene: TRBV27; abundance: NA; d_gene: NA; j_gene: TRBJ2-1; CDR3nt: TGTGCCAGCAGTTTATCGATAGGGGTGGTGGGGTACAATGAGCAGTTCTTC; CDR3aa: CASSLSIGVVGYNEQFF
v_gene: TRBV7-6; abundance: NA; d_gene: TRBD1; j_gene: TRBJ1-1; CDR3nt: TGTGCCAGCAGCGCGAAGGGGGCAGACACTGAAGCTTTCTTT; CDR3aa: CASSAKGADTEAFF
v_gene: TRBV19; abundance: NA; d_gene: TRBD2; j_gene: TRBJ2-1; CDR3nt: TGTGCCAGTAGTATTTATAAATTTAGCGGGAGTGAAGACAATGAGCAGTTCTTC; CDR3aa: CASSIYKFSGSEDNEQFF
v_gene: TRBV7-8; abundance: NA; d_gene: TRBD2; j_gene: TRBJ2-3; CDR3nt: TGTGCCAGCAGCTTACCAATAGGCGGGAGGGCCGGAGATACGCAGTATTTT; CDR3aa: CASSLPIGGRAGDTQYF
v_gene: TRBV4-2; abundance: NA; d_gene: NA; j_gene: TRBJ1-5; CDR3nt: TGTGCCAGCAGCCAAGTAGCCAGTTCCAATCAGCCCCAGCATTTT; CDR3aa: CASSQVASSNQPQHF
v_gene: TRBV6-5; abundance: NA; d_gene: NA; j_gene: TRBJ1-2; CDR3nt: TGTGCCAGCAGTTACTCCACAGGGTACTATGGCTACACCTTC; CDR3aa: CASSYSTGYYGYTF
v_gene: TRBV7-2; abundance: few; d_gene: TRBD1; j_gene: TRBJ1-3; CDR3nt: TGTGCCAGCAGTCGTTCCGACAGGGCCTCTGGAAACACCATATATTTT; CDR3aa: CASSRSDRASGNTIYF
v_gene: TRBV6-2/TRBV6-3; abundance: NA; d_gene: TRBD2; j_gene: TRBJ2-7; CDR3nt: TGTGCCAGCAGTTACTCGGCTGACAGTGACCGGACTAGCGCGGCGTACGAGCAGTACTTC; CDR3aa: CASSYSADSDRTSAAYEQYF
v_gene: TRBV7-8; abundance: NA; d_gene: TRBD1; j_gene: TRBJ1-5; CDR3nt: TGTGCCAGCAGCTTAGACAGGATGGGCAGGGGGCTAAGGGACAATCAGCCCCAGCATTTT; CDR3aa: CASSLDRMGRGLRDNQPQHF
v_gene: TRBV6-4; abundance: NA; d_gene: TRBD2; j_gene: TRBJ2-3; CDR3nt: TGTGCCAGCAGTGGAGAGCGGGATTCCCATACGCAGTATTTT; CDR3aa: CASSGERDSHTQYF
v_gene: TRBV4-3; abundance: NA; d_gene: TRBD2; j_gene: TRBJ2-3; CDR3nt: TGCGCCAGCAGTCCCGGGACTAGCGGCACAGATACGCAGTATTTT; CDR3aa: CASSPGTSGTDTQYF
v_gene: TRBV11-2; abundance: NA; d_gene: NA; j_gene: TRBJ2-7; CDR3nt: TGTGCCAGCAGCTTAGATCTAGCCGATCATCACGAGCAGTACTTC; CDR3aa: CASSLDLADHHEQYF
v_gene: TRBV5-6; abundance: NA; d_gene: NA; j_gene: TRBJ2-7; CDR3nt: TGTGCCAGCAGCTTAGGGGGTGGTGAGCAGTACTTC; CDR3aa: CASSLGGGEQYF
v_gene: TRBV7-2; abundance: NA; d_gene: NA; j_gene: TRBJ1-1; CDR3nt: TGTGCCAGCAGCCCCACGACAGTCGGTGAAGCTTTCTTT; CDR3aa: CASSPTTVGEAFF
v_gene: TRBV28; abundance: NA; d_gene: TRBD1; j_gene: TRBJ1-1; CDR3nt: TGTGCCAGCAGTTTAGATCAGGGGGCAGGGGAAGCTTTCTTT; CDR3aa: CASSLDQGAGEAFF
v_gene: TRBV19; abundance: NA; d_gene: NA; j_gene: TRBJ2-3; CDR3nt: TGTGCCAGTAGTAAGGGGGGACAGATATCAGCAGATACGCAGTATTTT; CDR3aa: CASSKGGQISADTQYF
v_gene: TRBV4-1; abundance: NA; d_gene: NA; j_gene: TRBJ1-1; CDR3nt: TGCGCCAGCAGCGCGGGGGCGAGGTACACTGAAGCTTTCTTT; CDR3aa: CASSAGARYTEAFF
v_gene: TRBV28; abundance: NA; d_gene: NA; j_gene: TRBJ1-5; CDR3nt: TGTGCCAGCCGCTCTGCAGGGTTTTTTGGCAATCAGCCCCAGCATTTT; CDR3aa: CASRSAGFFGNQPQHF
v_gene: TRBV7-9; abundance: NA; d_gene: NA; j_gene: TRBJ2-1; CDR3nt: TGTGCCAGCACCACGATAGAGGGATACGAGCAGTTCTTC; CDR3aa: CASTTIEGYEQFF
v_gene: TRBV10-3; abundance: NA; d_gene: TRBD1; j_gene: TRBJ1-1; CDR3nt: TGTGCCATCAGATCATTACCGGGACAGGGGAAGGGAACTGAAGCTTTCTTT; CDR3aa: CAIRSLPGQGKGTEAFF
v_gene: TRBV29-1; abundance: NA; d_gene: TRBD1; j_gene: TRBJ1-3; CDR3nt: TGCAGCGTTGCGGGACAGCCTGGAAACACCATATATTTT; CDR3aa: CSVAGQPGNTIYF
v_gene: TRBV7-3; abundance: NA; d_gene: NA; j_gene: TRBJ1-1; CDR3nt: TGTGCCAGCAGCTTAGTGAGGGTGGGGGGCACTGAAGCTTTCTTT; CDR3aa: CASSLVRVGGTEAFF
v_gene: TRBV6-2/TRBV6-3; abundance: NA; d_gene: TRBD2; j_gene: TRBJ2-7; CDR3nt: TGTGCCAGCAGTTACTCGACTAGCGGCCCGACCTACGAGCAGTACTTC; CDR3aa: CASSYSTSGPTYEQYF
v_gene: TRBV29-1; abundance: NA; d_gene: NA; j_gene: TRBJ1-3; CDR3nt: TGCAGCGTTGAAGATGCAGGGGTGAGAGGAAACACCATATATTTT; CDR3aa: CSVEDAGVRGNTIYF
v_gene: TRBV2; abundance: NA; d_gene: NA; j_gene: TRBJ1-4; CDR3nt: TGTGCCAGCAGGGACAGTCTGGGGAAACTGTTTTTT; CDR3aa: CASRDSLGKLFF
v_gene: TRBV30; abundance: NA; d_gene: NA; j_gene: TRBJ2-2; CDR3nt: TGTGCCTGGAGTACATTCCCCCGCGGGGAGCTGTTTTTT; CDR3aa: CAWSTFPRGELFF
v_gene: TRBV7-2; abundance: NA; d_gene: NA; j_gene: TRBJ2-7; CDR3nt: TGTGCCAGCAGCCGTTACTGGGACTTCTCGAGCTCCTACGAGCAGTACTTC; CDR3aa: CASSRYWDFSSSYEQYF
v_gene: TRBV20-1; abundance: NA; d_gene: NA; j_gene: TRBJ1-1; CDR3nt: TGCAGTGCTAGAGCCCGCGCTGAAGCTTTCTTT; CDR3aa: CSARARAEAFF
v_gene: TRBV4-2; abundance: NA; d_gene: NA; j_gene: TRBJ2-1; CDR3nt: TGTGCCAGCAGCCAAGATTTGCCAGGATCCTACAATGAGCAGTTCTTC; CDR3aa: CASSQDLPGSYNEQFF
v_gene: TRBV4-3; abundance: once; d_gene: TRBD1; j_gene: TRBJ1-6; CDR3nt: TGCGCCAGCAGCCGGGGTCCCGGGACAGGGGACGGTAATTCACCCCTCCACTTT; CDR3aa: CASSRGPGTGDGNSPLHF
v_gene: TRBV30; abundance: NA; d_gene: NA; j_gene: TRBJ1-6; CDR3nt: TGTGCCCGGAACGAAGGGGGTTCACCCCTCCACTTT; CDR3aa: CARNEGGSPLHF
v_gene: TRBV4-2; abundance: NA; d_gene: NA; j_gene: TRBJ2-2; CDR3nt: TGTGCCAGCAGCCCTCTCACAACCAGGGCTATAGCCGGGGAGCTGTTTTTT; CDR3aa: CASSPLTTRAIAGELFF
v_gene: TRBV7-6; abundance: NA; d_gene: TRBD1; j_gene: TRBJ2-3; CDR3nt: TGTGCCAGCAGCTTAGAGTCAGGGGGCCGGTCAGATACGCAGTATTTT; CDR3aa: CASSLESGGRSDTQYF
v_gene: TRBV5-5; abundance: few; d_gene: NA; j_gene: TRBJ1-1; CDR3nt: TGTGCCAGCAGCTTGGATCAGGGAAACACTGAAGCTTTCTTT; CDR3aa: CASSLDQGNTEAFF
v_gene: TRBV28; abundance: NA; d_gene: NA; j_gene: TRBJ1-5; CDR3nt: TGTGCCAGCAGTTTCGCGGGGTATAGCAATCAGCCCCAGCATTTT; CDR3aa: CASSFAGYSNQPQHF
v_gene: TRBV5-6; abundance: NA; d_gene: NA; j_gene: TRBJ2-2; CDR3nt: TGTGCCAGCAGCTTTGTTTCGTCCGGGGAGCTGTTTTTT; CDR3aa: CASSFVSSGELFF
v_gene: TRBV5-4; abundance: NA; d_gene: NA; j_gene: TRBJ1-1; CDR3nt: TGTGCCAGCAGCCCCCCCTCAGGGGCGGGGGCTGAAGCTTTCTTT; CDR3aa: CASSPPSGAGAEAFF
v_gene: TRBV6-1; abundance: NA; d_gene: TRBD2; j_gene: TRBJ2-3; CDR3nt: TGTGCCAGCAGTGAAGTACTAGCGAACACAGATACGCAGTATTTT; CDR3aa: CASSEVLANTDTQYF
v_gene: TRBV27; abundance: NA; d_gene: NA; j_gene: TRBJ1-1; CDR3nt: TGTGCCAGCAGTTTAGCAGCCCCCGGGGGTGAAGCTTTCTTT; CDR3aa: CASSLAAPGGEAFF
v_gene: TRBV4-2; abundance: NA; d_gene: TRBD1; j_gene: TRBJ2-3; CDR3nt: TGTGCCAGCAGCCTGCGACAGGGGGACACAGATACGCAGTATTTT; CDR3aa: CASSLRQGDTDTQYF
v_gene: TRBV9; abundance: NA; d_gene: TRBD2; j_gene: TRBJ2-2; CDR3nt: TGTGCCAGCAGCGTAGCTAGCGGTACAAACACCGGGGAGCTGTTTTTT; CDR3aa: CASSVASGTNTGELFF
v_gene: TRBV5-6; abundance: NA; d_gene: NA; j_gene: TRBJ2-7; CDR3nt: TGTGCCAGCAGCTTGGTGGCCACGGGCGAGCAGTACTTC; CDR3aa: CASSLVATGEQYF
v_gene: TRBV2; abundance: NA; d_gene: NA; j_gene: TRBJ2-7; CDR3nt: TGTGCCAGCAGTCTCGACAGAAACTACGAGCAGTACTTC; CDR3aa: CASSLDRNYEQYF
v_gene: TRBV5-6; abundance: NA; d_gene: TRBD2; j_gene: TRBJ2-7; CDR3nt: TGTGCCAGCAGCTTGCGGACTAGCGGCTACGAGCAGTACTTC; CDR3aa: CASSLRTSGYEQYF
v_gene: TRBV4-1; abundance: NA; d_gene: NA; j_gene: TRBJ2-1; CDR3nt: TGCGCCAGCAGCCAAGCCCAGCGGAACTACAATGAGCAGTTCTTC; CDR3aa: CASSQAQRNYNEQFF
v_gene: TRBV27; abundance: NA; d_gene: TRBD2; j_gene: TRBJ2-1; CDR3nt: TGTGCCAGCAGTTTGCGACTAGCGGGAGGGAGTGAGCAGTTCTTC; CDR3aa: CASSLRLAGGSEQFF
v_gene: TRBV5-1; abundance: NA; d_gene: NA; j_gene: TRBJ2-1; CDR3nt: TGCGCCAGCACACAGGGGGGGAATGAGCAGTTCTTC; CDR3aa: CASTQGGNEQFF